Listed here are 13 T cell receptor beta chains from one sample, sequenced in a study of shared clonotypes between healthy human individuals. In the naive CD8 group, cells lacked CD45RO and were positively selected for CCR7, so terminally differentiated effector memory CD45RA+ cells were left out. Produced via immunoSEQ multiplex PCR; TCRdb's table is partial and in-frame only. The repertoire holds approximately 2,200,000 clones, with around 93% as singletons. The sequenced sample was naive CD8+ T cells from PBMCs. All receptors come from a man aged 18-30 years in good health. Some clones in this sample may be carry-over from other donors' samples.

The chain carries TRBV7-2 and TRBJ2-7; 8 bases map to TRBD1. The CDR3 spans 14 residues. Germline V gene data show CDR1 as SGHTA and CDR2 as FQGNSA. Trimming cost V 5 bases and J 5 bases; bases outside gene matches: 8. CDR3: CASSARTGNDEQYF. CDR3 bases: TGTGCCAGCAGCGCCCGGACAGGGAATGACGAGCAGTACTTC.

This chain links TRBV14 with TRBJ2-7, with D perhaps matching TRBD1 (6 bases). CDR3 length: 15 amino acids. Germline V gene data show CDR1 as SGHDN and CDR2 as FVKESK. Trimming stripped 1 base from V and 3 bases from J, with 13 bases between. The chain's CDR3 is CASSQGRTVIYEQYF. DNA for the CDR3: TGTGCCAGCAGCCAAGGTCGGACAGTCATCTACGAGCAGTACTTC. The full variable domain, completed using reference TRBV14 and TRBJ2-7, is EAGVTQFPSHSVIEKGQTVTLRCDPISGHDNLYWYRRVMGKEIKFLLHFVKESKQDESGMPNNRFLAERTGGTYSTLKVQPAELEDSGVYFCASSQGRTVIYEQYFGPGTRLTVT.

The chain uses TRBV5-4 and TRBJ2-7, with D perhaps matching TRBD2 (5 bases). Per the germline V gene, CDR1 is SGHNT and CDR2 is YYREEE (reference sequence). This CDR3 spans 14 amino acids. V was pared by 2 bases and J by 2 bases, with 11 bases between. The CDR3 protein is CASSLAVGTYEQYF. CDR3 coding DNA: TGTGCCAGCAGCTTAGCGGTGGGAACCTACGAGCAGTACTTC.

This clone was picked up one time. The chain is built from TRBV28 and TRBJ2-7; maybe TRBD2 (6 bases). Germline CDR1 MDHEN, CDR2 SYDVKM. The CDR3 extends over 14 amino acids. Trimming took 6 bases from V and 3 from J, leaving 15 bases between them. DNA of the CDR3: TGTGCCAGCAGCGACCTAGCGTCACTCTACGAGCAGTACTTC. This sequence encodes CASSDLASLYEQYF.

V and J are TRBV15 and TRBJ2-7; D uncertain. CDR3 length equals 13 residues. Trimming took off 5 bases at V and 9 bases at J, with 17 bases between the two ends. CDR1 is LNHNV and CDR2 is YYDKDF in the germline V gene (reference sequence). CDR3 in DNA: TGTGCCACCAGCCCAGGTATACGTCCCGGGCAGTACTTC. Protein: CATSPGIRPGQYF.

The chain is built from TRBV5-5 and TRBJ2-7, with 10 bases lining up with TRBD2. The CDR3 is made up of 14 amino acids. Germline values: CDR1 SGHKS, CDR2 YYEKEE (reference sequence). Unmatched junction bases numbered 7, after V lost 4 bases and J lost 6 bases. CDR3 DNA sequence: TGTGCCAGCAGCCACGGCACTAGCGGGACCGAGCAGTACTTC. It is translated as CASSHGTSGTEQYF. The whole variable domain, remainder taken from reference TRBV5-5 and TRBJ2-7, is DAGVTQSPTHLIKTRGQQVTLRCSPISGHKSVSWYQQVLGQGPQFIFQYYEKEERGRGNFPDRFSARQFPNYSSELNVNALLLGDSALYLCASSHGTSGTEQYFGPGTRLTVT.

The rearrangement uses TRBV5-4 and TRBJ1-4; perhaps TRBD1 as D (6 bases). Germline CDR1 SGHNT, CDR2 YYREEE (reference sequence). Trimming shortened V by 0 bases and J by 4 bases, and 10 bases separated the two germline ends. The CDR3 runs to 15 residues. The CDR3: CASSLEDRSNEKLFF. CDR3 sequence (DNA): TGTGCCAGCAGCTTGGAAGACAGGAGTAATGAAAAACTGTTTTTT.

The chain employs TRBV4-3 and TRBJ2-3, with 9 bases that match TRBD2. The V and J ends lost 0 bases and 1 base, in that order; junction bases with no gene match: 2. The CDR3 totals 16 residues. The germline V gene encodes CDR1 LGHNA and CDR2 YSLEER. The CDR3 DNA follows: TGCGCCAGCAGCCAAGAAGTAGCGGGGGGCACAGATACGCAGTATTTT. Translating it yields CASSQEVAGGTDTQYF.

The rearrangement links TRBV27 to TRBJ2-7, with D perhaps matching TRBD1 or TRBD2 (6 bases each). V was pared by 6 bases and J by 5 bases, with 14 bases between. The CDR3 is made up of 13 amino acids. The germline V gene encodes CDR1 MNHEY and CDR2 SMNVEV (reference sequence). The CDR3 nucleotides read TGTGCCAGCAGCCAACTCGGGGGCCACGAGCAGTACTTC. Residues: CASSQLGGHEQYF.

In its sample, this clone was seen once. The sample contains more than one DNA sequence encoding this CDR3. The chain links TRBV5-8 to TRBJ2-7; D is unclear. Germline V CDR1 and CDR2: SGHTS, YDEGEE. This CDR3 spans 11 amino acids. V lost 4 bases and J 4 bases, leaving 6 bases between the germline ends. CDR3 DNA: TGTGCCAGCAGCCCGGCTTACGAGCAGTACTTC. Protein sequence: CASSPAYEQYF.

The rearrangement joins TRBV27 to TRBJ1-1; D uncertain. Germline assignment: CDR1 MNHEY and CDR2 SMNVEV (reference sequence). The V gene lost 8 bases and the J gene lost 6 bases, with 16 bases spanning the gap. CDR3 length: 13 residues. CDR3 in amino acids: CASAVAVRAEAFF. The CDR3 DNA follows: TGTGCCAGCGCGGTAGCGGTTAGGGCTGAAGCTTTCTTT.

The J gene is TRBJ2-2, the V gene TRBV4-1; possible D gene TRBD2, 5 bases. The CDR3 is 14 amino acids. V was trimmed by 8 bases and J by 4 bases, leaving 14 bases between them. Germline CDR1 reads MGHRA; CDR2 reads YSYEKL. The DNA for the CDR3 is TGCGCCAGCGCTCGGGGAGTCGCCACCGGGGAGCTGTTTTTT. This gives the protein CASARGVATGELFF.

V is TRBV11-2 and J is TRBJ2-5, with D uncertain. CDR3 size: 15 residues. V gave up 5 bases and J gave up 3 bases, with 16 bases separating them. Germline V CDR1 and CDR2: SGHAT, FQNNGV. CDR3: CASSKEFRREETQYF. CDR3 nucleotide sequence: TGTGCCAGCAGCAAAGAGTTCAGGCGCGAAGAGACCCAGTACTTC.